These T cell receptor beta chains were read from a single sample in a study of blood T cell repertoires in COVID-19. Method: immunoSEQ multiplex PCR; TCRdb's copy keeps in-frame clones and lacks some. The sample lists some 300,000 clones, approximately 88% seen once, with approximately 1% in the top ten. The sample comprised PBMCs or T cells enriched from blood (not recorded which). The origin of the receptors is a woman in her 30s who had recovered from COVID-19. CDR3s include the opening cysteine and the closing phenylalanine or tryptophan. A D gene is named only where the DNA matches it firmly. Only some rows state a clone size, as once, few, many or a class for expanded clones.

V,J,size,D,DNA,CDR3
TRBV4-1,TRBJ1-3,NA,NA,TGCGCCAGCAGCCAAGACCCTGGCAGGGGAACCATATATTTT,CASSQDPGRGTIYF
TRBV20-1,TRBJ2-7,NA,NA,TGCAGTGCTAGTGTATCTGCCTACGAGCAGTACTTC,CSASVSAYEQYF
TRBV2,TRBJ1-2,NA,NA,TGTGCAGGCGGAAGAAACTATGGCTACACCTTC,CAGGRNYGYTF
TRBV7-2,TRBJ2-2,NA,TRBD2,TGTGCCAGCAGCTACTTAATAGCGGGAGGGAACACCGGGGAGCTGTTTTTT,CASSYLIAGGNTGELFF
TRBV5-6,TRBJ1-1,NA,TRBD1,TGTGCCAGCAGCCGGACAGGGGTTACTGAAGCTTTCTTT,CASSRTGVTEAFF
TRBV16,TRBJ1-2,NA,TRBD1,TGTGCCAGCAGCCAAACGAAAACAGGGGACCCCTATGGCTACACCTTC,CASSQTKTGDPYGYTF
TRBV5-1,TRBJ2-1,NA,TRBD2,TGCGCCAGCAGCTTGATCGCGGGAGGTCATAATGAGCAGTTCTTC,CASSLIAGGHNEQFF
TRBV10-1,TRBJ2-7,few,NA,TGCGCCAGCAGTGAGACAGGGAGATCCTACGAGCAGTACTTC,CASSETGRSYEQYF
TRBV6-5,TRBJ2-1,NA,TRBD2,TGTGCCAGCAGGCTAGCGGGAGCTAACTACAATGAGCAGTTCTTC,CASRLAGANYNEQFF
TRBV4-1,TRBJ2-7,NA,NA,TGCGCCAGCAGCCAATTATCGCCAGGGGACTACGAGCAGTACTTC,CASSQLSPGDYEQYF
TRBV5-6,TRBJ2-3,NA,NA,TGTGCCAGCAGCTTGGGCGGGGATACGCAGTATTTT,CASSLGGDTQYF
TRBV4-1,TRBJ1-4,NA,NA,TGCGCCAGCAGGAACAGAGTTGTCGAGGAAAAACTGTTTTTT,CASRNRVVEEKLFF
TRBV7-9,TRBJ2-7,NA,NA,TGTGCCAGCAGCCCCGTACGAACAGGAGCCGTCGAGCAGTACTTC,CASSPVRTGAVEQYF
TRBV5-4,TRBJ2-1,once,TRBD2,TGTGCCAGCAGACTAGCGGGAGGGCTCTACCACAATGAGCAGTTCTTC,CASRLAGGLYHNEQFF
TRBV27,TRBJ1-2,NA,TRBD1,TGTGCCAGCAGTCACCAGGGGGGCGCCTATGGCTACACCTTC,CASSHQGGAYGYTF
TRBV6-5,TRBJ2-1,once,NA,TGTGCCAGCAGTTTCAGTGGCTCAGGCTCCTACAATGAGCAGTTCTTC,CASSFSGSGSYNEQFF
TRBV5-8,TRBJ1-2,NA,NA,TGTGCCAGCAGCTTGTTTGGGGGCTACAACTATGGCTACACCTTC,CASSLFGGYNYGYTF
TRBV7-2,TRBJ1-6,NA,TRBD1,TGTGCCAGCAGCAGCCAACAGGGGATCCATAATTCACCCCTCCACTTT,CASSSQQGIHNSPLHF
TRBV28,TRBJ2-7,NA,TRBD1,TGTGCCAGCAGTTTAGGGGACAGGGTCCACTACGAGCAGTACTTC,CASSLGDRVHYEQYF
TRBV4-1,TRBJ2-6,NA,NA,TGCGCCAGCAGCCAAGACGCCAGCGTGGACGGGAGATTGTTAACTGGGGCCAACGTCCTGACTTTC,CASSQDASVDGRLLTGANVLTF
TRBV5-6,TRBJ1-1,NA,NA,TGTGCCAGCAGCGTGGGGGTTGGGGCCACTGAAGCTTTCTTT,CASSVGVGATEAFF
TRBV27,TRBJ2-1,NA,TRBD2,TGTGCCAGCAGTTTAAGCAGCGGGAGTCGAAGTGAGCAGTTCTTC,CASSLSSGSRSEQFF